This is a list of T cell receptor beta chains from one sample in a study of blood T cell repertoires in COVID-19. Data came from immunoSEQ multiplex PCR; TCRdb stores just in-frame clones and leaves some out. The sample has nearly 100,000 clones, around four fifths seen once. Sequenced material: peripheral blood. All receptors derive from a man aged 65-85 years with acute or convalescent COVID-19. Each CDR3 is given with its conserved first and last residue. Each record gives: J gene, V gene, D gene, clone size, CDR3 length, CDR3 protein, CDR3 DNA. The D gene is left open where the match is weak. The listing skips clone size in some rows; elsewhere it reads once, few, many or a size class.

TRBJ2-7 | TRBV20-1 | NA | NA | 13 | CSASLEGASEQYF | TGCAGTGCTAGTCTAGAGGGAGCCTCCGAGCAGTACTTC
TRBJ2-1 | TRBV27 | TRBD2 | once | 17 | CASSPFSGRSSYNEQFF | TGTGCCAGCAGTCCCTTTAGCGGGAGGAGCTCCTACAATGAGCAGTTCTTC
TRBJ1-1 | TRBV21-1 | NA | NA | 15 | CASSKDLPGDTEAFF | TGTGCCAGCAGCAAAGACCTCCCAGGGGACACTGAAGCTTTCTTT
TRBJ2-5 | TRBV9 | TRBD2 | NA | 18 | CASSVASSGGVYQETQYF | TGTGCCAGCAGCGTAGCCTCGAGCGGGGGGGTGTACCAAGAGACCCAGTACTTC
TRBJ2-2 | TRBV5-4 | NA | NA | 15 | CASSLDPGLTGELFF | TGTGCCAGCAGCTTGGATCCAGGCCTCACCGGGGAGCTGTTTTTT
TRBJ2-1 | TRBV7-9 | TRBD2 | NA | 18 | CASSLGLVRGVSYNEQFF | TGTGCCAGCAGCTTAGGTCTCGTTCGGGGGGTCTCCTACAATGAGCAGTTCTTC
TRBJ2-1 | TRBV27 | TRBD2 | NA | 15 | CASKKESGSRDEQFF | TGTGCCAGCAAAAAAGAAAGCGGGAGTAGGGATGAGCAGTTCTTC
TRBJ1-2 | TRBV5-1 | TRBD1 | NA | 15 | CASSLGTGGNYGYTF | TGCGCCAGCAGCTTGGGGACAGGGGGTAACTATGGCTACACCTTC
TRBJ2-2 | TRBV27 | TRBD2 | NA | 16 | CASTLAGGGYTGELFF | TGTGCCAGCACCCTTGCCGGCGGGGGGTACACCGGGGAGCTGTTTTTT
TRBJ1-5 | TRBV7-6 | TRBD1 | NA | 19 | CASSAEAPPGTASNQPQHF | TGTGCCAGCAGCGCAGAGGCCCCCCCCGGGACAGCCAGTAATCAGCCCCAGCATTTT
TRBJ2-3 | TRBV2 | TRBD2 | NA | 14 | CASSVRQGLAGNQF | TGTGCCAGCAGTGTACGACAGGGACTAGCGGGGAACCAATTT
TRBJ2-1 | TRBV7-9 | NA | NA | 14 | CASSLDRVYNEQFF | TGTGCCAGCAGCTTAGATCGGGTCTACAATGAGCAGTTCTTC
TRBJ2-1 | TRBV29-1 | NA | once | 13 | CSVASSSYNEQFF | TGCAGCGTTGCGTCTAGCTCCTACAATGAGCAGTTCTTC
TRBJ1-2 | TRBV5-1 | NA | once | 16 | CASSLGPGKGSGGYTF | TGCGCCAGCAGCTTGGGCCCAGGGAAGGGGTCAGGTGGCTACACCTTC
TRBJ2-1 | TRBV6-2/TRBV6-3 | TRBD2 | NA | 16 | CASSYSPSGGQNEQFF | TGTGCCAGCAGTTACTCTCCTAGCGGGGGCCAAAATGAGCAGTTCTTC
TRBJ1-2 | TRBV5-1 | TRBD1 | NA | 14 | CASSGGQQDYGYTF | TGCGCCAGCAGCGGGGGACAGCAGGACTATGGCTACACCTTC
TRBJ1-6 | TRBV18 | TRBD1 | NA | 15 | CASSPSATGVSPLHF | TGTGCCAGCTCACCTTCTGCTACAGGGGTCTCACCCCTCCACTTT
TRBJ2-5 | TRBV18 | NA | NA | 13 | CASSSRGQETQYF | TGTGCCAGCTCCTCGAGGGGGCAAGAGACCCAGTACTTC
TRBJ2-7 | TRBV5-1 | TRBD2 | NA | 13 | CASRMTSGYEQYF | TGCGCCAGCCGTATGACTAGCGGCTACGAGCAGTACTTC
TRBJ1-4 | TRBV18 | TRBD1 | NA | 15 | CASSPRGQGPKGLFF | TGTGCCAGCTCACCACGGGGACAGGGTCCTAAGGGACTGTTTTTT
TRBJ2-7 | TRBV28 | TRBD2 | NA | 16 | CASSLPGTSGTYEQYF | TGTGCCAGCAGTCTCCCCGGGACTAGCGGTACCTACGAGCAGTACTTC
TRBJ1-5 | TRBV19 | NA | NA | 14 | CASSWNRGNQPQHF | TGTGCCAGTAGTTGGAACAGGGGCAATCAGCCCCAGCATTTT
TRBJ2-5 | TRBV7-6 | NA | NA | 16 | CASSLGASRGQETQYF | TGTGCCAGCAGCTTAGGTGCCTCCAGGGGTCAAGAGACCCAGTACTTC
TRBJ2-7 | TRBV10-3 | NA | once | 15 | CAITSSGVLGNEQYF | TGTGCCATCACGTCTTCCGGGGTCCTAGGGAACGAGCAGTACTTC
TRBJ2-7 | TRBV4-2 | NA | NA | 14 | CASSPPRRLYEQYF | TGTGCCAGCAGCCCCCCCCGGAGACTCTACGAGCAGTACTTC
TRBJ2-1 | TRBV9 | NA | once | 13 | CASSVTFVSEQFF | TGTGCCAGCAGCGTAACCTTTGTTAGTGAGCAGTTCTTC
TRBJ1-5 | TRBV6-5 | TRBD1 | few | 16 | CASSLTGTGGNQPQHF | TGTGCCAGCAGTTTAACCGGGACAGGGGGTAATCAGCCCCAGCATTTT
TRBJ2-2 | TRBV6-6 | NA | NA | 15 | CASSYGGRGTGELFF | TGTGCCAGCAGTTACGGGGGCCGAGGAACCGGGGAGCTGTTTTTT
TRBJ2-6 | TRBV29-1 | NA | NA | 15 | CSAMTGNSGANVLTF | TGCAGCGCGATGACAGGTAACTCTGGGGCCAACGTCCTGACTTTC
TRBJ1-6 | TRBV7-2 | NA | NA | 15 | CASSLGSQDNSPLHF | TGTGCCAGCAGCTTAGGTTCACAGGATAATTCACCCCTCCACTTT
TRBJ1-3 | TRBV7-9 | NA | NA | 16 | CASGRQGQISGNTIYF | TGTGCCAGCGGAAGGCAGGGGCAAATCTCTGGAAACACCATATATTTT
TRBJ2-2 | TRBV18 | TRBD2 | NA | 18 | CASSHTKGEGSNTGELFF | TGTGCCAGCTCACACACAAAAGGGGAGGGATCGAACACCGGGGAGCTGTTTTTT
TRBJ1-1 | TRBV3-1/TRBV3-2 | NA | NA | 14 | CASSPPSLNTEAFF | TGTGCCAGCAGCCCGCCTAGCCTGAACACTGAAGCTTTCTTT
TRBJ1-2 | TRBV28 | TRBD1 | NA | 16 | CASSGQGTEKFYGYTF | TGTGCCAGCAGCGGCCAAGGGACAGAGAAATTCTATGGCTACACCTTC
TRBJ2-2 | TRBV7-6 | NA | once | 15 | CASSLGGSNTGELFF | TGTGCCAGCAGCCTGGGGGGATCGAACACCGGGGAGCTGTTTTTT
TRBJ1-1 | TRBV5-4 | NA | NA | 14 | CASSPFQGNTEAFF | TGTGCCAGCAGTCCGTTTCAGGGGAACACTGAAGCTTTCTTT